The present T cell receptor beta chain was sequenced within a study of blood T cell repertoires in COVID-19. Participants spanned ages roughly 18 to 90 years and resided in roughly 22 US areas. Cohorts were assigned according to the clinical history that participants reported. Generated by immunoSEQ multiplex PCR, the TCRdb table keeps only in-frame clones and is missing some. The table includes 300,000 to 350,000 clones, 70% to 90% detected once. The origin of this receptor is a man younger than 45 who had recovered from COVID-19. Sample: PBMCs or T cells enriched from blood (not recorded which).

The CDR3 region is CASRGQGTDTQYF. The CDR3 coding sequence is TGCGCCAGCAGAGGACAGGGCACAGATACGCAGTATTTT. The rearrangement uses TRBV4-1 and TRBJ2-3; the match to TRBD1 covers 7 bases. Germline V gene lookup returns CDR1 MGHRA and CDR2 YSYEKL. V trimming: 6 bases; J trimming: 1 base; junction bases outside the gene matches: 1. CDR3 length: 13 residues.